Shown below are 14 T cell receptor beta chains from a single sample sequenced in a study of vaccination effects on CD4 cells after COVID-19. Sequenced by immunoSEQ multiplex PCR; TCRdb stores in-frame clones only, minus some. The sample has about 73,000 clones; approximately 73% are singletons. Culture proceeded for approximately 9 days, and CD4+ T cells were then isolated. Everyone in the study got two shots of either the BNT162b2 or mRNA-1273 vaccine. What these receptors recognize is not known. Sequencing was performed on CD4+ T cells from PBMCs cultured without peptide, taken after COVID-19 vaccination. The receptors come from a human donor who received a COVID-19 vaccine.

The chain links TRBV19 to TRBJ2-1; D is possibly TRBD2 (5 bases). In germline, CDR1 is LNHDA, CDR2 SQIVND (reference sequence). The ends were cut back, 5 bases at V and 4 bases at J, with 12 bases in the middle. The length of the CDR3 is 14 residues. The CDR3 coding sequence is TGTGCCAGTAGTCGGGATATTGGTTACAATGAGCAGTTCTTC. Amino acid sequence: CASSRDIGYNEQFF.

The chain employs TRBV18 and TRBJ2-2; 12 nucleotides align to TRBD1. Germline CDR1 KGHSH, CDR2 LQKENI. With 5 bases clipped from V and 1 base from J, the junction kept 14 bases outside the gene matches. The CDR3 has 20 residues. DNA for the CDR3: TGTGCCAGCTCAAAAACGACCGGGACAGGGGGCCTTCGGAACACCGGGGAGCTGTTTTTT. This gives the protein CASSKTTGTGGLRNTGELFF.

The chain carries TRBV2 and TRBJ2-5, with D perhaps matching TRBD1 (6 bases). V shed 4 bases and J shed 6 bases, with 9 bases lying between them. CDR1 and CDR2 (germline): SNHLY, FYNNEI. This CDR3 is 12 amino acids long. CDR3 region: CASSGTAQTQYF. Written as DNA, the CDR3 is TGTGCCAGCAGTGGGACAGCGCAGACCCAGTACTTC.

This chain's CDR3 is CASSLRRYNEQFF. DNA for the CDR3: TGTGCCAGCAGTTTGAGGCGGTACAATGAGCAGTTCTTC. This chain joins TRBV12-3 or TRBV12-4 and TRBJ2-1, with D hard to call. V lost 3 bases to trimming and J lost 4 bases, with 7 bases between them. The CDR3 contains 13 residues.

The rearrangement links TRBV5-1 to TRBJ2-5; D ambiguous. Germline V CDR1 and CDR2: SGHRS, YFSETQ. Trimming removed 4 bases at V and 3 bases at J, with 4 bases between. The CDR3 contains 11 residues. The CDR3 region has the DNA TGCGCCAGCAGCATAAAAGAGACCCAGTACTTC. Amino acids: CASSIKETQYF. Using reference TRBV5-1 and TRBJ2-5 for the parts outside the CDR3, the full variable domain is KAGVTQTPRYLIKTRGQQVTLSCSPISGHRSVSWYQQTPGQGLQFLFEYFSETQRNKGNFPGRFSGRQFSNSRSEMNVSTLELGDSALYLCASSIKETQYFGPGTRLLVL.

This clone was detected a few times. This chain connects TRBV7-3 to TRBJ2-1; 10 bases align to TRBD1. This CDR3 spans 15 amino acids. Trimming cost V 5 bases and J 2 bases; bases outside gene matches: 3. Per germline, CDR1 SGHTA and CDR2 FQGTGA. CDR3 sequence reads: CASSEGQGAYNEQFF. The CDR3 region has the DNA TGTGCCAGCAGCGAAGGACAGGGGGCCTACAATGAGCAGTTCTTC.

The chain has TRBV3-1 (or the pseudogene TRBV3-2) and TRBJ1-2, with 7 positions matching TRBD1. V was pared by 6 bases and J by 2 bases, with 6 bases of the junction left unmatched. The length of the CDR3 is 14 residues. Germline CDR1 reads LGHDT; CDR2 reads YNNKEL (reference sequence). CDR3 DNA: TGTGCCAGCAGATACTCGACAGGGAACTATGGCTACACCTTC. It codes for CASRYSTGNYGYTF.

The chain employs TRBV5-1 and TRBJ2-3; possibly TRBD1 for D (6 bases). The CDR3 contains 15 residues. CDR1 is SGHRS, CDR2 YFSETQ, per germline. V was pared by 3 bases and J by 0 bases, with 11 bases between. CDR3 bases: TGCGCCAGCAGCTCCATGACAGGTAGCACAGATACGCAGTATTTT. It specifies CASSSMTGSTDTQYF.

The CDR3 here is CASSQQISGGASETQYF. CDR3 in DNA: TGCGCCAGCAGCCAACAGATCAGCGGGGGGGCCTCGGAGACCCAGTACTTC. The rearrangement uses TRBV4-1 and TRBJ2-5; 10 nucleotides agree with TRBD2. V lost 2 bases and J lost 5; bases outside the gene matches: 11. This CDR3 comprises 17 residues. Looked up from germline, CDR1 is MGHRA and CDR2 is YSYEKL.

The chain has TRBV24-1 and TRBJ1-2; the D is unclear. Trimming took off 4 bases at V and 0 bases at J, with 11 bases between the two ends. Germline CDR1 reads KGHDR; CDR2 reads SFDVKD. This CDR3 has 15 amino acids. The CDR3 DNA is TGTGCCACCAGTGAATCCGGGATTGCTAACTATGGCTACACCTTC. It specifies CATSESGIANYGYTF.

The V and J genes are TRBV5-4 and TRBJ2-5; weak D call: TRBD2 (6 bases). Trimming shortened V by 1 base and J by 5 bases, and 21 bases separated the two germline ends. CDR1 and CDR2 (germline): SGHNT, YYREEE (reference sequence). The CDR3 is 17 residues long. The DNA of the CDR3 is TGTGCCAGCAGCTTGACCGGCGGGACCCAGGCGATTGAGACCCAGTACTTC. This codes for CASSLTGGTQAIETQYF. Complete variable domain (other parts from reference TRBV5-4 and TRBJ2-5): ETGVTQSPTHLIKTRGQQVTLRCSSQSGHNTVSWYQQALGQGPQFIFQYYREEENGRGNFPPRFSGLQFPNYSSELNVNALELDDSALYLCASSLTGGTQAIETQYFGPGTRLLVL.

The CDR3, as DNA: TGTGCCAGCATTCTAAGCGGGGGGGCCTACAATGAGCAGTTCTTC. Amino acid sequence: CASILSGGAYNEQFF. V usage is TRBV2 and J usage is TRBJ2-1; 10 bases match TRBD2. Germline V gene sequence: CDR1 SNHLY, CDR2 FYNNEI. Unmatched junction bases numbered 5, after V lost 7 bases and J lost 2 bases. This CDR3 comprises 15 residues. The complete variable domain, with remaining parts taken from reference TRBV2 and TRBJ2-1, reads EPEVTQTPSHQVTQMGQEVILRCVPISNHLYFYWYRQILGQKVEFLVSFYNNEISEKSEIFDDQFSVERPDGSNFTLKIRSTKLEDSAMYFCASILSGGAYNEQFFGPGTRLTVL.

The V gene is TRBV5-1, the J gene TRBJ2-3, with TRBD2 matching 8 bases. There are 14 residues in the CDR3. With V trimmed by 1 base and J by 6 bases, 4 bases remained unmatched. CDR1 and CDR2 (germline): SGHRS, YFSETQ. CDR3 coding DNA: TGCGCCAGCAGCTTGCGAAGCGGGGGCGATACGCAGTATTTT. Protein product: CASSLRSGGDTQYF. The full variable domain, in which reference TRBV5-1 and TRBJ2-3 provide the parts outside the CDR3, is KAGVTQTPRYLIKTRGQQVTLSCSPISGHRSVSWYQQTPGQGLQFLFEYFSETQRNKGNFPGRFSGRQFSNSRSEMNVSTLELGDSALYLCASSLRSGGDTQYFGPGTRLTVL.

This clone was detected a few times. V and J are TRBV3-1 (or the pseudogene TRBV3-2) and TRBJ1-6; D not resolved. This CDR3 contains 14 residues. Germline V gene sequence: CDR1 LGHDT, CDR2 YNNKEL (reference sequence). The V end lost 4 bases, the J end lost 5 bases, and 9 bases lay between the germline ends. CDR3 region: CASSPLQDNSPLHF. The CDR3 nucleotides are TGTGCCAGCAGCCCCTTACAAGATAATTCACCCCTCCACTTT.